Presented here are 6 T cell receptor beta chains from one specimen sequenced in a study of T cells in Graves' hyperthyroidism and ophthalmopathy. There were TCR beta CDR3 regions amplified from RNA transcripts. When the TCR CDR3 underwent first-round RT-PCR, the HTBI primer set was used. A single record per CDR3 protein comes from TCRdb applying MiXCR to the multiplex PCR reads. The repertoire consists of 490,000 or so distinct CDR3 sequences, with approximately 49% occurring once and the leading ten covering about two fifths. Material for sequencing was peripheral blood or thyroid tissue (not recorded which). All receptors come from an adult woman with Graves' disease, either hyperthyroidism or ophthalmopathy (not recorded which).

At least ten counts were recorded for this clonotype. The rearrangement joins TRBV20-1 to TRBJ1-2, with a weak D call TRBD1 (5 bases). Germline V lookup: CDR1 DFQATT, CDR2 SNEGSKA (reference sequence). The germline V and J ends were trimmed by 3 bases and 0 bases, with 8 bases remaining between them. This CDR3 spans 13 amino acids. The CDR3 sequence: CSASRQSNYGYTF. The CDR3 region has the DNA TGCAGTGCTAGCCGACAGTCTAACTATGGCTACACCTTC.

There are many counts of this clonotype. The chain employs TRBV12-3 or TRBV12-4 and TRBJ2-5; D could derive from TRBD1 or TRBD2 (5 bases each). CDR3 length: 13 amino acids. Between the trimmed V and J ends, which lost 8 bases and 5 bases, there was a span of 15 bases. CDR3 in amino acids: CASQGDRWETQYF. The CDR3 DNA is TGTGCCAGCCAAGGGGACCGTTGGGAGACCCAGTACTTC.

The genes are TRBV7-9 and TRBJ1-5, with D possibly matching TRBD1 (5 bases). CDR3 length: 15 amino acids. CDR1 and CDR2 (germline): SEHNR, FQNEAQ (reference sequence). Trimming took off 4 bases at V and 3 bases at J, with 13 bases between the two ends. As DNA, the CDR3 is TGTGCCAGCAGCTCATCCGGGACCGCCAATCAGCCCCAGCATTTT. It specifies CASSSSGTANQPQHF.

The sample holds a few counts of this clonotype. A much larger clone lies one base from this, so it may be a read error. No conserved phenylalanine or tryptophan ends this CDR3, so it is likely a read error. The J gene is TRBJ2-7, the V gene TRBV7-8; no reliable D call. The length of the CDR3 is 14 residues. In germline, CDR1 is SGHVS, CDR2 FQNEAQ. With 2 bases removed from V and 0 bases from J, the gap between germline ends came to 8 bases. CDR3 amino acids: CASSLRRNSYEQYL. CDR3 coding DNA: TGTGCCAGCAGCTTAAGGCGGAACTCCTACGAGCAGTACCTC.

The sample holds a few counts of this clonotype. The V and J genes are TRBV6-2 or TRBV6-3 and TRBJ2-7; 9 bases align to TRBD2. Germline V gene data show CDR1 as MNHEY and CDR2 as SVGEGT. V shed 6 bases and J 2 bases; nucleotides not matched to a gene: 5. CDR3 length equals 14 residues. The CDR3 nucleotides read TGTGCCAGCAGCCACACTAGCGGGCCCTACGAGCAGTACTTC. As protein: CASSHTSGPYEQYF.

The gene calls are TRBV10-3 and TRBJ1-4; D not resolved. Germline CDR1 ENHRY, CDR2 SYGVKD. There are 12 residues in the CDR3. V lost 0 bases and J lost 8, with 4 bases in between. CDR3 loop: CAISESEEKLFF. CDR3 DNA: TGTGCCATCAGTGAGTCTGAGGAAAAACTGTTTTTT.